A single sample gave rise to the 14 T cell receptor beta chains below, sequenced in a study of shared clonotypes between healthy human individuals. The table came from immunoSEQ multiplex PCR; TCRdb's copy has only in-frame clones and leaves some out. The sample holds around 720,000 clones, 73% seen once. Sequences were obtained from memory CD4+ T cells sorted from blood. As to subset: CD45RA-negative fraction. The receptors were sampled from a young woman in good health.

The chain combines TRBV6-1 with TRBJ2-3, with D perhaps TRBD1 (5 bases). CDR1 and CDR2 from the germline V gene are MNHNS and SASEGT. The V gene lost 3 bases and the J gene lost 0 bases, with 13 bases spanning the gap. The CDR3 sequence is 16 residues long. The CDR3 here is CASSEAFRVSTDTQYF. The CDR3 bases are TGTGCCAGCAGTGAGGCTTTCAGGGTTAGCACAGATACGCAGTATTTT.

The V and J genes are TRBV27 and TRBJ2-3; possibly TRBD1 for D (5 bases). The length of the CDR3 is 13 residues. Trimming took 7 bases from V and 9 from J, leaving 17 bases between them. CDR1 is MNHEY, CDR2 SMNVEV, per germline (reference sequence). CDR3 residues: CASTPGRGGTQYF. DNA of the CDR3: TGTGCCAGCACTCCTGGAAGGGGCGGAACGCAGTATTTT.

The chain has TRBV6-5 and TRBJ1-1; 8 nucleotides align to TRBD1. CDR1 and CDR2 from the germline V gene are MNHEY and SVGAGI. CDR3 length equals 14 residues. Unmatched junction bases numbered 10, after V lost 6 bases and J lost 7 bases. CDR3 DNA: TGTGCCAGCAGCATTCCAGGGGGCCGAGGTGAAGCTTTCTTT. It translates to CASSIPGGRGEAFF.

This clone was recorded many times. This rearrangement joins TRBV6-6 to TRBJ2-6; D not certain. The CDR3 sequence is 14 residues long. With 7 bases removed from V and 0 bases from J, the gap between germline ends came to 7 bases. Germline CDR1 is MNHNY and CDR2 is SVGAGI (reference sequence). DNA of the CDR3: TGTGCCAGCAATAAAGGCTCTGGGGCCAACGTCCTGACTTTC. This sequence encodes CASNKGSGANVLTF.

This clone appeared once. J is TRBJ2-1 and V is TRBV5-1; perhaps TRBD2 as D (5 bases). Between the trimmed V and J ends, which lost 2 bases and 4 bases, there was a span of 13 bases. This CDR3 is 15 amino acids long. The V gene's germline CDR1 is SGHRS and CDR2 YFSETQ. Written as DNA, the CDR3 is TGCGCCAGCAGCTTTGAGGGTTGGGATTACAATGAGCAGTTCTTC. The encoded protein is CASSFEGWDYNEQFF.

The chain's CDR3 is CASSVRPDDNQPQHF. CDR3 in DNA: TGTGCCAGCAGCGTACGACCGGACGATAATCAGCCCCAGCATTTT. The gene calls are TRBV9 and TRBJ1-5, with no clear D. Trimming shortened V by 1 base and J by 4 bases, and 12 bases separated the two germline ends. The CDR3 extends over 15 amino acids. The germline CDR1 and CDR2 sequences are SGDLS and YYNGEE. Drawing the rest from reference TRBV9 and TRBJ1-5, the complete variable domain is DSGVTQTPKHLITATGQRVTLRCSPRSGDLSVYWYQQSLDQGLQFLIQYYNGEERAKGNILERFSAQQFPDLHSELNLSSLELGDSALYFCASSVRPDDNQPQHFGDGTRLSIL.

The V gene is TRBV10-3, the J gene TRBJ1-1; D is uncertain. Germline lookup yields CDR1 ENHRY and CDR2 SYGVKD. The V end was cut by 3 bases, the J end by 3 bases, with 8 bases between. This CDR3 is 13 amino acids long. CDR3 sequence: CAISEHPHTEAFF. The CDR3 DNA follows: TGTGCCATCAGTGAACACCCGCACACTGAAGCTTTCTTT.

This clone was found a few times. CDR3 sequence reads: CASSEHNLPGAFTSPHYGYTF. The CDR3 DNA follows: TGTGCCAGCAGTGAACATAACCTCCCGGGCGCGTTTACTTCCCCTCATTATGGCTACACCTTC. The J gene is TRBJ1-2, the V gene TRBV6-1; unclear D gene. CDR3 length equals 21 residues. Trimming pared 2 bases from V and 5 bases from J, leaving 33 bases between. Germline V gene sequence: CDR1 MNHNS, CDR2 SASEGT.

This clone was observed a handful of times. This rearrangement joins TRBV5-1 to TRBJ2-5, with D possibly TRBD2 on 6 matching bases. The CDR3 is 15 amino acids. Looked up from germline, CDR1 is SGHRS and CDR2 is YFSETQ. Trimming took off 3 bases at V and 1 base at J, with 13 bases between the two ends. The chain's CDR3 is CASSSRETVQETQYF. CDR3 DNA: TGCGCCAGCAGCTCCCGGGAGACCGTCCAAGAGACCCAGTACTTC.

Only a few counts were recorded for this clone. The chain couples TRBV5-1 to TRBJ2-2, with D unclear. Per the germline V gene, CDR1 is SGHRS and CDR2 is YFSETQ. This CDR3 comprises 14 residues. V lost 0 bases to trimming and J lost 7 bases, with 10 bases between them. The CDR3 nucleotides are TGCGCCAGCAGCTTGGCGGCGGACGGCGGGGAGCTGTTTTTT. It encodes CASSLAADGGELFF.

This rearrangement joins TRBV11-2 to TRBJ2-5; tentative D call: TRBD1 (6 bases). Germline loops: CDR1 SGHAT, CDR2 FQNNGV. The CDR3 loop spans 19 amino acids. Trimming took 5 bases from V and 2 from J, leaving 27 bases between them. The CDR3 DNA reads TGTGCCAGCAGCCAGGCAGGGGCGATCTCTACCTTGGGTCAAGAGACCCAGTACTTC. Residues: CASSQAGAISTLGQETQYF.

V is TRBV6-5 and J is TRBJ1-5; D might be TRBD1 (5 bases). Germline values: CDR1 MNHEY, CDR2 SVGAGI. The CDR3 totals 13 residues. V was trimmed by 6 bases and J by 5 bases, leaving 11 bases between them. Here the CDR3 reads CASSITGYQPQHF. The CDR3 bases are TGTGCCAGCAGCATAACAGGTTATCAGCCCCAGCATTTT.

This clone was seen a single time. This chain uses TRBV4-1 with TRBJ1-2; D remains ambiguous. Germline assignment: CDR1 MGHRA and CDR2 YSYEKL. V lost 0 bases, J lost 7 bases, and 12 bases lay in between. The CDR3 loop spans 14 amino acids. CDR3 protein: CASSQDRGFSGYTF. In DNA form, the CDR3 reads TGCGCCAGCAGCCAAGATCGGGGTTTCTCTGGCTACACCTTC.

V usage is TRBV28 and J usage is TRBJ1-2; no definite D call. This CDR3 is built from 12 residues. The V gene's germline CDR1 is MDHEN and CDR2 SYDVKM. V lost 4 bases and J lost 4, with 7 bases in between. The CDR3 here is CASSWRTYGYTF. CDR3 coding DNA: TGTGCCAGCAGTTGGCGGACCTATGGCTACACCTTC.